This T cell receptor (beta chain) was sequenced in a study of Graves' ophthalmopathy and Graves' hyperthyroidism. Researchers took RNA transcripts and amplified TCR beta CDR3 regions from them. Following a first-round RT-PCR that used HTBI primers, a second-round multiplex PCR was carried out. Via MiXCR, TCRdb re-called the multiplex PCR reads, giving one row per CDR3 protein. Of under 350,000 distinct CDR3 sequences listed, roughly a sixth were seen once; the top ten hold about 12%. This clonotype has a count of ten or more. Its antigen is currently unknown. General study findings and limits: Separation of ophthalmopathy from stable hyperthyroidism was achieved by a 13-signature model, at around 90% sensitivity and just over 80% specificity.

Other autoimmune disease, uncontrolled infection, pregnancy and lactation led to exclusion. The CDR3 runs to 12 residues. Germline V gene lookup returns CDR1 SQVTM and CDR2 ANQGSEA. The ends were cut back, 6 bases at V and 5 bases at J, with 13 bases in the middle. The clonotype originates from an adult man with Graves' ophthalmopathy. This chain links TRBV29-1 with TRBJ2-5; unclear D gene. Sample: peripheral blood. The DNA of the CDR3 is TGCAGCGTAAGAGTGTCATGGGAGACCCAGTACTTC. This gives the protein CSVRVSWETQYF. The full variable domain, its missing parts supplied by reference TRBV29-1 and TRBJ2-5, is SAVISQKPSRDICQRGTSLTIQCQVDSQVTMMFWYRQQPGQSLTLIATANQGSEATYESGFVIDKFPISRPNLTFSTLTVSNMSPEDSSIYLCSVRVSWETQYFGPGTRLLVL.